This T cell receptor (beta chain) emerged from a study of tissue T cells after allogeneic stem cell transplantation. The V end lost 1 base, the J end lost 7 bases, and 20 bases lay between the germline ends. The germline V gene has CDR1 SNHLY and CDR2 FYNNEI. The CDR3 loop spans 16 amino acids. TCRdb's table, derived via immunoSEQ multiplex PCR, lists solely in-frame clones and lacks some. The table includes some 7,000 clones, approximately 80% detected once. V usage is TRBV2 and J usage is TRBJ2-7, with no clear D. Here the sequenced sample was skin, taken at autopsy. This clonotype was sampled from a male patient at least 60 years old with steroid-refractory graft-versus-host disease after an allogeneic stem cell transplant. The graft donor may have contributed some T cells. CDR3 in DNA: TGTGCCAGCAGTGAAGGGGCTGGGTTTCTCTCGGGTGAGCAGTACTTC. It specifies CASSEGAGFLSGEQYF.